The 5 T cell receptor beta chains presented below share a single source sample, sequenced in a study of blood T cell repertoires in COVID-19. TCRdb's table, derived via immunoSEQ multiplex PCR, lists solely in-frame clones and lacks some. Found here are around 300,000 clones, about 89% of them singletons; the top ten hold about 1.8%. The sequenced sample consisted of PBMCs or T cells enriched from blood (not recorded which). The receptors shown here come from a middle-aged woman who had recovered from COVID-19.

The chain combines TRBV24-1 with TRBJ2-1, with D tentatively TRBD1 (6 bases). The CDR3 is 14 amino acids. Germline CDR1 KGHDR, CDR2 SFDVKD. Trimming cost V 3 bases and J 6 bases, with 11 bases left between them. Written as DNA, the CDR3 is TGTGCCACCAGTGATCCCGGACAGCCCAATGAGCAGTTCTTC. Its protein is CATSDPGQPNEQFF.

This clone was seen a few times. The V gene is TRBV6-2 or TRBV6-3, the J gene TRBJ1-1; TRBD1 matches at 11 bases. CDR3 length: 17 residues. V shed 3 bases, J shed 0 bases, and the junction held 6 bases outside the gene matches. Germline V gene data show CDR1 as MNHEY and CDR2 as SVGEGT. This CDR3 reads CASSYIWDRGMNTEAFF. Written as DNA, the CDR3 is TGTGCCAGCAGTTATATTTGGGACAGGGGGATGAACACTGAAGCTTTCTTT.

The rearrangement joins TRBV4-3 to TRBJ2-1; D may be TRBD2 (5 bases). The CDR3 runs 15 residues. The V and J ends lost 4 bases and 1 base respectively, with 11 bases between them. Germline V CDR1 and CDR2: LGHNA, YSLEER. The CDR3 DNA reads TGCGCCAGCAGCCGGACGGGGAAGTCCTACAATGAGCAGTTCTTC. Translation: CASSRTGKSYNEQFF.

The chain employs TRBV3-1 (or the pseudogene TRBV3-2) and TRBJ2-3; 8 bases match TRBD2. The CDR3 consists of 17 residues. V was clipped by 2 bases and J by 0 bases; unmatched bases: 7. CDR1 is LGHDT and CDR2 is YNNKEL in the germline V gene (reference sequence). This chain's CDR3 is CASSQRGGRGSTDTQYF. The CDR3 nucleotides are TGTGCCAGCAGCCAACGGGGGGGGCGGGGGAGCACAGATACGCAGTATTTT.

This CDR3 is CASSLDMEAAFF. As DNA, the CDR3 is TGCGCCAGCAGCTTGGATATGGAGGCGGCTTTCTTT. V and J are TRBV5-1 and TRBJ1-1; D is undetermined. The germline V and J ends were trimmed by 0 bases and 11 bases, with 11 bases remaining between them. This CDR3 is built from 12 residues. From germline, CDR1 is SGHRS and CDR2 YFSETQ.